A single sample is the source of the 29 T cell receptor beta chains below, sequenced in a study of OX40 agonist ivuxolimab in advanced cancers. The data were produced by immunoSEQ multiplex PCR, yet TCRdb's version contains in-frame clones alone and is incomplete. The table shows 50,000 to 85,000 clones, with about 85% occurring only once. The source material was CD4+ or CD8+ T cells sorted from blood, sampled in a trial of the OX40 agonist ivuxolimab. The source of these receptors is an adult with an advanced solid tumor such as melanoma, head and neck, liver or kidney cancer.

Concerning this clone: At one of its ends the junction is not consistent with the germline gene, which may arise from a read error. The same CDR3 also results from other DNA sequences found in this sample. CDR3 nucleotides: TGTGCCAGCAGCCCGACAGGGGTTGGCACTGAAGCTTTCTTC. Amino acids: CASSPTGVGTEAFF. This chain uses TRBV5-4 with TRBJ1-1; 8 bases map to TRBD1. Germline CDR1 and CDR2: SGHNT and YYREEE (reference sequence). The length of the CDR3 is 14 residues.

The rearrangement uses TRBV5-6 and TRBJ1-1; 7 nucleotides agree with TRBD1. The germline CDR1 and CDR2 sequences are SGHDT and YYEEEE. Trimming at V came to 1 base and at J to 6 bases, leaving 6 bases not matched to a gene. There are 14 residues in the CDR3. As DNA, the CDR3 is TGTGCCAGCAGCTTGACGACAGGGTGGTCTGAAGCTTTCTTT. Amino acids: CASSLTTGWSEAFF.

DNA for the CDR3: TGCAGCGTTGAGGCCGGGGGATCGAATGAAAAACTGTTTTTT. Translating it yields CSVEAGGSNEKLFF. The chain uses TRBV29-1 and TRBJ1-4, with D perhaps TRBD1 (5 bases). CDR1 is SQVTM and CDR2 is ANQGSEA in the germline V gene. This CDR3 is built from 14 residues. V lost 3 bases and J lost 5, with 13 bases in between.

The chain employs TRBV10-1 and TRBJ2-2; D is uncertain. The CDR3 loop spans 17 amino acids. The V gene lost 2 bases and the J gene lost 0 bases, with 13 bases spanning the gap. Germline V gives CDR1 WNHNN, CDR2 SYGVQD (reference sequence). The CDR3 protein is CASSEPPPGANTGELFF. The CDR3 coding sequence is TGCGCCAGCAGTGAGCCCCCACCTGGAGCGAACACCGGGGAGCTGTTTTTT.

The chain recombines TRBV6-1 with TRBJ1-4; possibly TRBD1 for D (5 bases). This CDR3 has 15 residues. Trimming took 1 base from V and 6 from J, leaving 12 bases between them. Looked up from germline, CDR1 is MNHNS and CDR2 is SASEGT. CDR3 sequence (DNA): TGTGCCAGCAGTGAAGGGGGACGGACTCATGAAAAACTGTTTTTT. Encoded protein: CASSEGGRTHEKLFF.

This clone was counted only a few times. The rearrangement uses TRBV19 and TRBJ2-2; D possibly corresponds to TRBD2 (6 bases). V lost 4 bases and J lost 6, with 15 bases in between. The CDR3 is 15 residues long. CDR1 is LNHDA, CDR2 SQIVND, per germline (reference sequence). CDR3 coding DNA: TGTGCCAGTAGTAGGGGGGAAGGATTGGCCGGGGAGCTGTTTTTT. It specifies CASSRGEGLAGELFF.

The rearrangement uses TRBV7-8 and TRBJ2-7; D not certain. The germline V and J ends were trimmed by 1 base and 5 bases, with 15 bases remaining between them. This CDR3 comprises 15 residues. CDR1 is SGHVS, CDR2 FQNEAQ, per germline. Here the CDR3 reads CASSLDAWVSDEQYF. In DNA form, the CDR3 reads TGTGCCAGCAGCTTAGATGCCTGGGTAAGCGACGAGCAGTACTTC.

Here the CDR3 DNA reads TGTGCCAGCAGTTTATGGAGCGGGTCTTCCTACGAGCAGTACTTC. It is translated as CASSLWSGSSYEQYF. The chain combines TRBV28 with TRBJ2-7, with a tentative D call TRBD2 (6 bases). V lost 0 bases and J lost 1, with 10 bases in between. The CDR3 consists of 15 residues. Germline V gives CDR1 MDHEN, CDR2 SYDVKM.

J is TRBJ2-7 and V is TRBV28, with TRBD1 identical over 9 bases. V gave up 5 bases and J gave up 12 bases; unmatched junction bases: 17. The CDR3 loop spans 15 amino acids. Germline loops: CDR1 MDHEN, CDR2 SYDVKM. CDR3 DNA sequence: TGTGCCAGCAGTGCTTACGGGACAGGGTCCTATCAGGGGTACTTC. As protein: CASSAYGTGSYQGYF.

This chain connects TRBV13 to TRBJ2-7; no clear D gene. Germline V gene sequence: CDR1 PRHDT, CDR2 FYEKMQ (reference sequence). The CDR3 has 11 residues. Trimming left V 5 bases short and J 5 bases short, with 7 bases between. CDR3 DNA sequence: TGTGCCAGCAGCCGCCTCCACGAGCAGTACTTC. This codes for CASSRLHEQYF.

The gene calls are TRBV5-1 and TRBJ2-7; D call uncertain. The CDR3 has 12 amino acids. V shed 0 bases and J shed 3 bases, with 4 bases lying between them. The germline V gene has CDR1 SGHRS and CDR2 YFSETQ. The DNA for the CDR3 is TGCGCCAGCAGCTTGGAGAACTACGAGCAGTACTTC. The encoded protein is CASSLENYEQYF.

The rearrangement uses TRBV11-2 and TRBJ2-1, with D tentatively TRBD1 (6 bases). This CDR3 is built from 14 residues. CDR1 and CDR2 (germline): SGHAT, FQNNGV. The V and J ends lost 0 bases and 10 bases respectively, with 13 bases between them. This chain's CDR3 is CASSLDTPGDEQFF. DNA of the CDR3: TGTGCCAGCAGCTTAGATACGCCAGGGGACGAGCAGTTCTTC.

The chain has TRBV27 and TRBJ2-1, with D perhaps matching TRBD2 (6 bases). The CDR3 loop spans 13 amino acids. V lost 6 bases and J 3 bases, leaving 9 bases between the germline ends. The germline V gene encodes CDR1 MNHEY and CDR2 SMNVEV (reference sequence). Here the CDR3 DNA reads TGTGCCAGCAGCTTAGCGGTCTACAATGAGCAGTTCTTC. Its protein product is CASSLAVYNEQFF.

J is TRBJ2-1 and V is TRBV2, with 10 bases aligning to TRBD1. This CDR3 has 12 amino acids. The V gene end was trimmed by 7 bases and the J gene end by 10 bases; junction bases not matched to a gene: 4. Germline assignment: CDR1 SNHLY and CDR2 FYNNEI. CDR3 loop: CASKGQGNEQFF. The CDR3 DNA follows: TGTGCCAGCAAGGGACAGGGGAACGAGCAGTTCTTC.

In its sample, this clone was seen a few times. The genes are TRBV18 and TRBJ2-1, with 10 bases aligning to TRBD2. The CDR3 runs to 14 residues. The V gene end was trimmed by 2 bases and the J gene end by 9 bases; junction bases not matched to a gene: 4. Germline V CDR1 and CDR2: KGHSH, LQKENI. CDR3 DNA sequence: TGTGCCAGCTCACCAACGGCTAGCGGGAGTGAGCAGTTCTTC. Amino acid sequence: CASSPTASGSEQFF.

In nucleotides, the CDR3 is TGTGCCAGCAGCTTAGCGGGAGGCCACGAGCAGTACTTC. Translated, it gives CASSLAGGHEQYF. V gene TRBV7-9 combines with J gene TRBJ2-7; the D gene is possibly TRBD2 (6 bases). The ends were cut back, 0 bases at V and 5 bases at J, with 8 bases in the middle. This CDR3 region has 13 residues. Per germline, CDR1 SEHNR and CDR2 FQNEAQ (reference sequence).

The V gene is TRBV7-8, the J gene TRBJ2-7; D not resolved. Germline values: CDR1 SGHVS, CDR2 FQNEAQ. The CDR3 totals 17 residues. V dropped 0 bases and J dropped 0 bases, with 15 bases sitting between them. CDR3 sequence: CASSLASSLNTSYEQYF. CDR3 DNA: TGTGCCAGCAGCTTAGCCTCCAGCCTAAATACCTCCTACGAGCAGTACTTC. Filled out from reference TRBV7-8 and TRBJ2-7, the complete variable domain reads GAGVSQSPRYKVAKRGQDVALRCDPISGHVSLFWYQQALGQGPEFLTYFQNEAQLDKSGLPSDRFFAERPEGSVSTLKIQRTQQEDSAVYLCASSLASSLNTSYEQYFGPGTRLTVT.

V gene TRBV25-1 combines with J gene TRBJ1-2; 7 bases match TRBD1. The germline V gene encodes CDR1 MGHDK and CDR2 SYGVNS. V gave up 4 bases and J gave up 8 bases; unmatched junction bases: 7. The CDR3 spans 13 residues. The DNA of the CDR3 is TGTGCCAGCAGTGTGCGACAGGGCCGCGGCTACACCTTC. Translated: CASSVRQGRGYTF.

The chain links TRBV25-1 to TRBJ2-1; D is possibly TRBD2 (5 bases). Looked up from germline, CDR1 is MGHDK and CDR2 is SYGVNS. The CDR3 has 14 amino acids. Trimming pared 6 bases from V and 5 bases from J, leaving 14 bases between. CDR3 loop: CASSDHSGNNEQFF. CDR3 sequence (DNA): TGTGCCAGCAGCGACCACAGCGGAAACAATGAGCAGTTCTTC.

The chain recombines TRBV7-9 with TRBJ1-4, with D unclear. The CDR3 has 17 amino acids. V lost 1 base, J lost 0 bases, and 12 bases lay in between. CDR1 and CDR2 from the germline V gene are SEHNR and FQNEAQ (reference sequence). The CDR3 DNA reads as TGTGCCAGCAGCTTAGGCCGGACCAGTGCAACTAATGAAAAACTGTTTTTT. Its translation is CASSLGRTSATNEKLFF.

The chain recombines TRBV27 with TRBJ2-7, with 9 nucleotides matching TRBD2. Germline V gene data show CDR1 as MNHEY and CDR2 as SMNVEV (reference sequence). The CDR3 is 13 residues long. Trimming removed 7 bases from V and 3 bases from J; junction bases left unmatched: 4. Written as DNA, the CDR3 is TGTGCCAGCAAGCAACTAGCGGGCTACGAGCAGTACTTC. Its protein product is CASKQLAGYEQYF.

DNA of the CDR3: TGCGCCAGCAGCTCGGCCTACGAGCAGTACTTC. Its translation is CASSSAYEQYF. This chain links TRBV5-1 with TRBJ2-7, with D hard to call. Germline values: CDR1 SGHRS, CDR2 YFSETQ. Trimming left V 3 bases short and J 2 bases short, with 3 bases between. The CDR3 is 11 residues long.

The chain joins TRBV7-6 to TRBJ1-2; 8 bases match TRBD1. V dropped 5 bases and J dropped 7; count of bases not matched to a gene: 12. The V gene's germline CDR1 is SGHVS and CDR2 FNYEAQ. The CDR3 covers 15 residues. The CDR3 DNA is TGTGCCAGCAGCATCCAGGACAGGGCAGACGGTGGCTACACCTTC. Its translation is CASSIQDRADGGYTF.

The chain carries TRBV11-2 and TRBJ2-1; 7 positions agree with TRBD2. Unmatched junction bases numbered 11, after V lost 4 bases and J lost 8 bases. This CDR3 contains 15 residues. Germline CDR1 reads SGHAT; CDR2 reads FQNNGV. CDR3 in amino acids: CASSSWEREGDEQFF. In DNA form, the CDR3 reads TGTGCCAGCAGCTCCTGGGAGCGGGAAGGCGATGAGCAGTTCTTC. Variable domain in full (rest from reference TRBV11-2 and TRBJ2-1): EAGVAQSPRYKIIEKRQSVAFWCNPISGHATLYWYQQILGQGPKLLIQFQNNGVVDDSQLPKDRFSAERLKGVDSTLKIQPAKLEDSAVYLCASSSWEREGDEQFFGPGTRLTVL.

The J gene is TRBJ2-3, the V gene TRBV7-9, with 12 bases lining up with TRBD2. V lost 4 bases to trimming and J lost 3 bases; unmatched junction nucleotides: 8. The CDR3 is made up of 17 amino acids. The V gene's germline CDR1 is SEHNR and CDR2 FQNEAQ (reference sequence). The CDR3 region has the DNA TGTGCCAGCAGCTCGCGGACTAGCGGGGCGTATACAGATACGCAGTATTTT. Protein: CASSSRTSGAYTDTQYF.

In nucleotides, the CDR3 is TGTGCCAGCAGCGGGACAGGGATCGGGAATCAGCCCCAGCATTTT. Protein: CASSGTGIGNQPQHF. This chain joins TRBV28 and TRBJ1-5; 9 nucleotides agree with TRBD1. CDR1 and CDR2 from the germline V gene are MDHEN and SYDVKM. The V segment lost 6 bases and the J segment 4 bases; nucleotides outside the gene matches: 7. The CDR3 runs 15 residues.

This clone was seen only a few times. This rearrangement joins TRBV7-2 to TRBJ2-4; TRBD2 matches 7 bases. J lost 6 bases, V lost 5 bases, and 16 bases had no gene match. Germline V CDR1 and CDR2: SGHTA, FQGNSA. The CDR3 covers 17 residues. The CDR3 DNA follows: TGTGCCAGCAGCCCACAGAGCGGGGTCGGAGGTGGAAACATTCAGTACTTC. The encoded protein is CASSPQSGVGGGNIQYF.

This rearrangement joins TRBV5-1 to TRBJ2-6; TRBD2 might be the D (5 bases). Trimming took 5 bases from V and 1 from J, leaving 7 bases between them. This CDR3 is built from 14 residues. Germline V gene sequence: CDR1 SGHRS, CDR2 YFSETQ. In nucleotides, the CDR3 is TGCGCCAGCAGTGGGAGTTCTGGGGCCAACGTCCTGACTTTC. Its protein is CASSGSSGANVLTF.

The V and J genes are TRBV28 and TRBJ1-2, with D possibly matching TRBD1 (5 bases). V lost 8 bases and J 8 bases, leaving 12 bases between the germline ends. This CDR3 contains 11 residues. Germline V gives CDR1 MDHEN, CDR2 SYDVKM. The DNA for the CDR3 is TGTGCCAGCCGGGACTTGGGGGGCTACACCTTC. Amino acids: CASRDLGGYTF.